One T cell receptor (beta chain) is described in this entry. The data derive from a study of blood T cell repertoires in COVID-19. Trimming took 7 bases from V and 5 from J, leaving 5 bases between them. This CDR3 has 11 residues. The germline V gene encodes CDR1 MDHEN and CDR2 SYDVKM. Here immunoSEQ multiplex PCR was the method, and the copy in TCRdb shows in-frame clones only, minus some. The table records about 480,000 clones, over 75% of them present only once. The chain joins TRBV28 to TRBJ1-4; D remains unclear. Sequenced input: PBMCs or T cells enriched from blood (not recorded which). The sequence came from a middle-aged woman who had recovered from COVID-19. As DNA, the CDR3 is TGTGCCAGCACCCTGAATGAAAAACTGTTTTTT. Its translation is CASTLNEKLFF.